The 12 T cell receptor beta chains given below trace back to one sample, sequenced in a study of T cells after yellow fever vaccination. TCRdb recomputed calls from the 5' RACE reads with MiXCR, one row per CDR3 protein. This table holds 200,000 to 250,000 distinct CDR3 sequences, 3% to 4% found once. Sequencing was performed on CD4+ T cells sorted from PBMCs, taken 10 days after the yellow fever booster vaccination. Every receptor here comes from a man between 18 and 35 years old who received the YFV17D yellow fever vaccine.

This clonotype was counted many times. The J gene is TRBJ2-7, the V gene TRBV20-1; the D call may be TRBD1 or TRBD2 (6 bases each). CDR1 and CDR2 from the germline V gene are DFQATT and SNEGSKA (reference sequence). CDR3 length equals 17 residues. Deletions cut 1 base from V and 2 bases from J, with 21 bases between. The CDR3 nucleotides are TGCAGTGCTAGAGGTGCAGGGGCGGGACTCGCGGCCTACGAGCAGTACTTC. Amino acids: CSARGAGAGLAAYEQYF.

The genes are TRBV7-2 and TRBJ2-5, with 7 bases that match TRBD2. From germline, CDR1 is SGHTA and CDR2 FQGNSA. There are 15 residues in the CDR3. V lost 4 bases and J lost 5; bases outside the gene matches: 10. The DNA of the CDR3 is TGTGCCAGCAGCTCCCGGACTAGACGAGTCGAGACCCAGTACTTC. Protein product: CASSSRTRRVETQYF. The whole variable domain, remainder taken from reference TRBV7-2 and TRBJ2-5, is GAGVSQSPSNKVTEKGKDVELRCDPISGHTALYWYRQSLGQGLEFLIYFQGNSAPDKSGLPSDRFSAERTGGSVSTLTIQRTQQEDSAVYLCASSSRTRRVETQYFGPGTRLLVL.

This clonotype was recorded at least ten times. The CDR3 protein is CSASFLGGLSYNSPLHF. CDR3 DNA: TGCAGTGCTAGCTTCCTAGGGGGGCTCTCCTATAATTCACCCCTCCACTTT. The chain combines TRBV20-1 with TRBJ1-6, with a weak D call TRBD1 (6 bases). Trimming removed 3 bases from V and 0 bases from J, with 15 bases in between. The CDR3 extends over 17 amino acids. Germline V gene sequence: CDR1 DFQATT, CDR2 SNEGSKA (reference sequence).

This clonotype was seen repeatedly, ten times or more. The rearrangement joins TRBV4-2 to TRBJ2-1; D is unclear. In germline, CDR1 is LGHNA, CDR2 YNFKEQ. Trimming left V 0 bases short and J 6 bases short, with 9 bases between. The CDR3 covers 14 residues. The CDR3 DNA is TGTGCCAGCAGCCAAGATCAGGCTTTCAATGAGCAGTTCTTC. Its translation: CASSQDQAFNEQFF.

This clonotype was counted a few times. The genes are TRBV20-1 and TRBJ2-1, with D possibly being TRBD1 (5 bases). This CDR3 region has 14 residues. V lost 2 bases and J 7 bases, leaving 15 bases between the germline ends. Germline-derived CDR1 and CDR2 are DFQATT and SNEGSKA (reference sequence). The CDR3 region is CSARRLQGLNEQFF. As DNA, the CDR3 is TGCAGTGCTAGACGACTGCAGGGTTTGAATGAGCAGTTCTTC.

In its sample, this clonotype was seen many times. The chain is built from TRBV4-1 and TRBJ1-6, with no clear D. V was trimmed by 1 base and J by 10 bases, leaving 11 bases between them. Germline CDR1 is MGHRA and CDR2 is YSYEKL. The CDR3 has 14 amino acids. CDR3 sequence: CASSQAPGLSPLHF. The DNA of the CDR3 is TGCGCCAGCAGCCAAGCCCCAGGTCTGTCACCCCTCCACTTT.

This chain joins TRBV28 and TRBJ1-2, with TRBD1 matching over 10 bases. CDR3 length: 15 amino acids. V shed 4 bases and J 8 bases; nucleotides not matched to a gene: 10. Germline V lookup: CDR1 MDHEN, CDR2 SYDVKM. CDR3 protein: CASSSPGTGAYGYTF. CDR3 DNA sequence: TGTGCCAGCAGTTCCCCCGGGACAGGGGCATACGGCTACACCTTC.

This clonotype was observed at least ten times. The chain has TRBV5-1 and TRBJ2-7, with TRBD1 as a possible D gene (6 bases). V was shortened by 0 bases and J by 3 bases, with 10 bases between the two germline ends. This CDR3 has 14 residues. The germline gives CDR1 SGHRS, CDR2 YFSETQ. The CDR3 bases are TGCGCCAGCAGCTTGGAGGCAGGGGTCTACGAGCAGTACTTC. It encodes CASSLEAGVYEQYF.

This clonotype was recorded many times. The chain employs TRBV7-2 and TRBJ2-7, with D perhaps given as TRBD1 or TRBD2 (6 bases each). The CDR3 is 15 residues long. Germline CDR1 SGHTA, CDR2 FQGNSA. The V end lost 1 base, the J end lost 3 bases, and 13 bases lay between the germline ends. The CDR3 coding sequence is TGTGCCAGCAGCTTAGGGGGGGCGCGCAGCTACGAGCAGTACTTC. Translating gives CASSLGGARSYEQYF.

In this sample, this clonotype turned up a few times. This chain joins TRBV7-2 and TRBJ1-2; maybe TRBD1 (6 bases). The CDR3 spans 16 residues. Trimming shortened V by 5 bases and J by 8 bases, and 24 bases separated the two germline ends. The V gene's germline CDR1 is SGHTA and CDR2 FQGNSA. The CDR3 coding sequence is TGTGCCAGCAGCGAACAGGGCCGCAGGCCAAGTAACGGCTACACCTTC. It translates to CASSEQGRRPSNGYTF.

The sample holds a few counts of this clonotype. The V call is TRBV29-1, the J call TRBJ1-6; TRBD1 is a possible D gene (5 bases). Germline V CDR1 and CDR2: SQVTM, ANQGSEA. The CDR3 loop spans 13 amino acids. V lost 4 bases to trimming and J lost 7 bases, with 11 bases between them. The CDR3 protein is CSVARGYNSPLHF. CDR3 nucleotide sequence: TGCAGCGTTGCCCGGGGGTACAATTCACCCCTCCACTTT.

V usage is TRBV5-1 and J usage is TRBJ1-2; D not certain. There are 15 residues in the CDR3. Germline loops: CDR1 SGHRS, CDR2 YFSETQ. V was trimmed by 1 base and J by 6 bases, leaving 16 bases between them. Written as DNA, the CDR3 is TGCGCCAGCAGCTTGTTCGGCTCCCGGGAGGATGGCTACACCTTC. The encoded protein is CASSLFGSREDGYTF.